A selection of T cell receptor beta chains follows, all from one sample in a study of memory CD4+ T cells and cytomegalovirus serostatus. This table comes from immunoSEQ multiplex PCR, and its TCRdb copy is limited to in-frame clones, with some not included. The sample has approximately 46,000 clones, roughly 72% seen once. Sequencing was carried out using memory CD4+ T cells from blood. The receptors shown here come from an adult in good health and CMV-seropositive. Each CDR3 is given with its conserved first and last residue. Each record gives: clone size, D gene, J gene, V gene, CDR3 DNA, CDR3 protein. A D gene is named only where the DNA matches it firmly. Size tells how often a clone was seen (once, few, many) or the class of an expanded clone, and some rows leave it out.

-,-,TRBJ1-4,TRBV4-3,TGCGCCAGCAGCCCCAGGGTAAGGGGGGCAGAAAAACTGTTTTTT,CASSPRVRGAEKLFF
-,-,TRBJ1-2,TRBV7-8,TGTGCCAGCAGCTCGGCAGGGTTCTCCTATGGCTACACCTTC,CASSSAGFSYGYTF
-,TRBD1,TRBJ2-5,TRBV28,TGTGCCAGCAGTCTGGGACAGGGGGCCGCAGAGACCCAGTACTTC,CASSLGQGAAETQYF
few,-,TRBJ2-1,TRBV6-6,TGTGCCAGCAGTCAAGGGCGGATAGGGCAGTTCTTC,CASSQGRIGQFF
few,TRBD1,TRBJ1-1,TRBV4-3,TGCGCCAGCAGCCTGCCAGGGGGGAAAACTGAAGCTTTCTTT,CASSLPGGKTEAFF
-,TRBD1,TRBJ1-1,TRBV14,TGTGCCAGCAGCCATAGGACAGGGAAAAAGGGGGAAGCTTTCTTT,CASSHRTGKKGEAFF
-,-,TRBJ1-3,TRBV9,TGTGCCAGCAGCGTAGGTAGGACCGCGACAGCCAGCTCTGGAAACACCATATATTTT,CASSVGRTATASSGNTIYF
-,-,TRBJ2-5,TRBV10-3,TGTGCCATCAGCGGGAATACCAGGGGATTCCAAAGGGAGACCCAGTACTTC,CAISGNTRGFQRETQYF
-,TRBD1,TRBJ1-6,TRBV29-1,TGCAGCGGGGACAGTCATTCACCCCTCCACTTT,CSGDSHSPLHF
-,TRBD1,TRBJ1-1,TRBV28,TGTGCCAGCAGTTTATGGGACAGGTGGAACACTGAAGCTTTCTTT,CASSLWDRWNTEAFF
few,-,TRBJ2-7,TRBV18,TGTGCCAGCTCACCAGCTGTCGCCACACGGACCAGACTCTACGAGCAGTACTTC,CASSPAVATRTRLYEQYF
-,TRBD1,TRBJ1-3,TRBV19,TGTGCCAGTAGTATAGATCTCGACAGGGGAGGAGGAAACACCATATATTTT,CASSIDLDRGGGNTIYF
-,TRBD1,TRBJ2-7,TRBV5-4,TGTGCCAGCAGCTCAACCGGGACAGGGTCTCCCTACGAGCAGTACTTC,CASSSTGTGSPYEQYF
-,-,TRBJ2-3,TRBV11-3,TGTGCCAGCAGCTTATCTGCTAGCACAGATACGCAGTATTTT,CASSLSASTDTQYF
-,-,TRBJ2-5,TRBV6-6,TGTGCCAGCAGTGTTACATTTGGCGGGGTAGAGACCCAGTACTTC,CASSVTFGGVETQYF
-,TRBD1,TRBJ1-3,TRBV4-3,TGCGCCAGCAGCCAAGAGGTTATGGGGACAGGCTCTGGAAACACCATATATTTT,CASSQEVMGTGSGNTIYF
few,-,TRBJ1-1,TRBV7-8,TGTGCCAGCAGCTTAAGTCGCGGTCGGACTGAAGCTTTCTTT,CASSLSRGRTEAFF
-,-,TRBJ1-2,TRBV7-2,TGTGCCAGCAGCTTAGCGCTACGACAGGTCTATGGCTACACCTTC,CASSLALRQVYGYTF
-,TRBD1,TRBJ1-1,TRBV11-3,TGTGCCAGCAGCCCCCAGGGGGCCGTTAGCACTGAAGCTTTCTTT,CASSPQGAVSTEAFF
-,-,TRBJ2-7,TRBV7-8,TGTGCCAGCAGCTTAGCCCAGGGTTACGAGCAGTACTTC,CASSLAQGYEQYF
-,-,TRBJ1-4,TRBV23-1,TGCGCCAGCAGTCACGGGGTAGGTGAAAAACTGTTTTTT,CASSHGVGEKLFF
-,-,TRBJ1-1,TRBV5-1,TGCGCCAGCAGCTTGGATAATCAGGATGCTGAAGCTTTCTTT,CASSLDNQDAEAFF
-,-,TRBJ1-1,TRBV23-1,TGCGCCAGCAGTCAATCCTTGGTGAACACTGAAGCTTTCTTT,CASSQSLVNTEAFF
-,-,TRBJ1-3,TRBV7-2,TGTGCCAGCAGCTTTACGGGGGCTATCGTTGGAAACACCATATATTTT,CASSFTGAIVGNTIYF
-,-,TRBJ1-1,TRBV18,TGTGCCAGCTCCGCGACTAAGGAAGCTGAAGCTTTCTTT,CASSATKEAEAFF
few,-,TRBJ2-3,TRBV5-1,TGCGCCAGCAGCTTTATGTTGCGACCAGATACGCAGTATTTT,CASSFMLRPDTQYF
-,-,TRBJ2-3,TRBV11-1,TGTGCCAGCAGCCTCGGGACTCCCTCCACAGATACGCAGTATTTT,CASSLGTPSTDTQYF
-,TRBD2,TRBJ2-2,TRBV5-1,TGCGCCAGCAGCTTGGGACTAGCGGGGATCGGGGAGCTGTTTTTT,CASSLGLAGIGELFF
-,-,TRBJ1-5,TRBV7-3,TGTGCCAGCAGCTTAGCAGGGAGGGGTCAGCCCCAGCATTTT,CASSLAGRGQPQHF
-,-,TRBJ2-7,TRBV6-1,TGTGCCAGCAGGATGACTGGAGGGGCCTACGAGCAGTACTTC,CASRMTGGAYEQYF
-,-,TRBJ2-3,TRBV7-6,TGTGCCAGCAGCTTACCCTCGGGGGCAGATACGCAGTATTTT,CASSLPSGADTQYF
-,TRBD1,TRBJ1-2,TRBV7-2,TGTGCCAGCAGCGGTGGGACAGGGCTGTACGGCTACACCTTC,CASSGGTGLYGYTF
-,-,TRBJ1-3,TRBV7-9,TGTGCCAGCAGCTTAGAGGTGGCTGGAAACACCATATATTTT,CASSLEVAGNTIYF
-,TRBD1,TRBJ2-7,TRBV7-2,TGTGCCAGCAGCTTAGTGGGGGACAGGGGGCGCAACGAGCAGTACTTC,CASSLVGDRGRNEQYF
few,-,TRBJ2-5,TRBV6-5,TGTGCCAGCAGTTACTCGTGGAGGTCTGGAGAGACCCAGTACTTC,CASSYSWRSGETQYF
-,-,TRBJ1-1,TRBV7-9,TGTGCCAGCAGCCTTCGGACAGAGTTTTTTTACACTGAAGCTTTCTTT,CASSLRTEFFYTEAFF
few,-,TRBJ2-6,TRBV6-6,TGTGCCAGCCGTAGTGGGTCTGGGGCCAACGTCCTGACTTTC,CASRSGSGANVLTF
once,-,TRBJ2-7,TRBV2,TGTGCCAGCAGTGAAGGGACGGCCGACTCCTACGAGCAGTACTTC,CASSEGTADSYEQYF
-,-,TRBJ1-2,TRBV11-1,TGTGCCAGCAGCTTATCCTTACAGGGCTATGGCTACACCTTC,CASSLSLQGYGYTF
-,TRBD1,TRBJ1-6,TRBV19,TGTGCCAGTAGTACCTTCACCGGGACAGATTCACCCCTCCACTTT,CASSTFTGTDSPLHF
-,TRBD1,TRBJ1-1,TRBV4-3,TGCGCCAGCACCCCACTATCAGGGGGGAACACTGAAGCTTTCTTT,CASTPLSGGNTEAFF
-,-,TRBJ2-1,TRBV11-2,TGTGCCAGCAGCTTAGGGGGTAGGGATACCCGGGGTGAGCAGTTCTTC,CASSLGGRDTRGEQFF
-,TRBD1,TRBJ2-1,TRBV7-2,TGTGCCAGCAGGGCAATGACAGGGGGCAGTTACAATGAGCAGTTCTTC,CASRAMTGGSYNEQFF
once,-,TRBJ2-6,TRBV7-2,TGTGCCAGCAGCTTAGTGGGGCTTAGCTCTGGGGCCAACGTCCTGACTTTC,CASSLVGLSSGANVLTF
-,-,TRBJ1-1,TRBV7-3,TGTGCCAGCAGCGAGGGAAGGAACACTGAAGCTTTCTTT,CASSEGRNTEAFF
-,-,TRBJ2-1,TRBV6-5,TGTGCCAGCAGTTACTGGCGGAGCAGCAATGAGCAGTTCTTC,CASSYWRSSNEQFF
-,-,TRBJ2-2,TRBV4-3,TGCGCCAGCAGCCGCATCGGGGGCAGCGACACCGGGGAGCTGTTTTTT,CASSRIGGSDTGELFF
-,-,TRBJ1-6,TRBV5-5,TGTGCCAGCAGCCTATGGACACCCGATAATTCACCCCTCCACTTT,CASSLWTPDNSPLHF
-,TRBD1,TRBJ1-5,TRBV4-2,TGTGCCAGCAGCTCGACAGGGCTGGTTCAGCCCCAGCATTTT,CASSSTGLVQPQHF
-,-,TRBJ1-1,TRBV2,TGTGCCAGCAGTGCTGGGCGACGGGCCGAAGCTTTCTTT,CASSAGRRAEAFF
-,-,TRBJ2-4,TRBV7-8,TGTGCCAGATTACGAGGGGATAAAAACATTCAGTACTTC,CARLRGDKNIQYF
-,-,TRBJ1-6,TRBV5-1,TGCGCCAGCAGCTTGTTGAGGGATTCACCCCTCCACTTT,CASSLLRDSPLHF
-,-,TRBJ2-5,TRBV5-1,TGCGCCAGCAGCTTGGGGGCAACCCAAGAGACCCAGTACTTC,CASSLGATQETQYF
-,-,TRBJ2-5,TRBV2,TGTGCCAGCATCCGGGATTTCCAAGAGACCCAGTACTTC,CASIRDFQETQYF